This TCR beta chain was sequenced for a study of shared clonotypes between healthy human individuals. Terminally differentiated effector memory CD45RA+ cells were excluded by CCR7 positive selection of CD45RO-negative cells. On this clone itself: Antigen unknown.

The assay was carried out at the deep level. Using immunoSEQ multiplex PCR, the repertoire was profiled, and TCRdb retains in-frame clones only, with some absent. The sample gives roughly 1,800,000 clones, around 96% of which show up once; 0.9% to 1.5% is in the top ten. This CDR3 spans 14 amino acids. The trim removed 2 bases at V and 5 bases at J, leaving 4 bases unmatched. Germline V lookup: CDR1 KGHSH, CDR2 LQKENI. The study, taken as a whole, reports: Naive CD4 clonotypes overlapped across a handful of donors at roughly 4.5%. Generally, estimated richness proved larger in naive subsets than it did in memory subsets.

This clonotype was sampled from a young man in good health. The specimen sequenced was naive CD8+ T cells sorted from blood. V is TRBV18 and J is TRBJ2-7; 9 positions agree with TRBD1. The CDR3 nucleotides are TGTGCCAGCTCACCAGACAGGGGGGTCGACGAGCAGTACTTC. Amino acids: CASSPDRGVDEQYF. The entire variable domain, with the rest obtained from reference TRBV18 and TRBJ2-7, is as follows: NAGVMQNPRHLVRRRGQEARLRCSPMKGHSHVYWYRQLPEEGLKFMVYLQKENIIDESGMPKERFSAEFPKEGPSILRIQQVVRGDSAAYFCASSPDRGVDEQYFGPGTRLTVT.